This T cell receptor beta chain came from a study of control samples from healthy donors and cancer patients. This CDR3 is built from 14 residues. Germline CDR1 reads LNHNV; CDR2 reads YYDKDF (reference sequence). After removal of 6 bases from V and 15 bases from J, the junction contained 14 bases not matched to a gene. The data were produced by immunoSEQ multiplex PCR, yet TCRdb's version contains in-frame clones alone and is incomplete. The table includes tens of thousands of clones, 85% to 90% detected once. The V call is TRBV15, the J call TRBJ1-6, with 7 bases identical to TRBD1. The specimen was blood. The receptor comes from a woman in her 50s in good health. CDR3: CATSPGTANSNLHF. CDR3 DNA: TGTGCCACCAGTCCCGGGACAGCCAATTCAAACCTCCACTTT.